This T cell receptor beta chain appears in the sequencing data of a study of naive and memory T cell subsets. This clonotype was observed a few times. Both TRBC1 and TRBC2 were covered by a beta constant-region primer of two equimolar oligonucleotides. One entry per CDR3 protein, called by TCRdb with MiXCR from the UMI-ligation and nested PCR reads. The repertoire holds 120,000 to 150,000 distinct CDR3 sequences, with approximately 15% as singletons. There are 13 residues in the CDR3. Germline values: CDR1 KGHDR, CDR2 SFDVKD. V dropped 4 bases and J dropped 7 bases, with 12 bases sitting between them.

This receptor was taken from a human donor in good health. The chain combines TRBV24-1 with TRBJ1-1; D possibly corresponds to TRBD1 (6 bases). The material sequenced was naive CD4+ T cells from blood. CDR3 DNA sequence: TGTGCCACCAGTGACATCGGACAGCGTGAAGCTTTCTTT. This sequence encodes CATSDIGQREAFF.